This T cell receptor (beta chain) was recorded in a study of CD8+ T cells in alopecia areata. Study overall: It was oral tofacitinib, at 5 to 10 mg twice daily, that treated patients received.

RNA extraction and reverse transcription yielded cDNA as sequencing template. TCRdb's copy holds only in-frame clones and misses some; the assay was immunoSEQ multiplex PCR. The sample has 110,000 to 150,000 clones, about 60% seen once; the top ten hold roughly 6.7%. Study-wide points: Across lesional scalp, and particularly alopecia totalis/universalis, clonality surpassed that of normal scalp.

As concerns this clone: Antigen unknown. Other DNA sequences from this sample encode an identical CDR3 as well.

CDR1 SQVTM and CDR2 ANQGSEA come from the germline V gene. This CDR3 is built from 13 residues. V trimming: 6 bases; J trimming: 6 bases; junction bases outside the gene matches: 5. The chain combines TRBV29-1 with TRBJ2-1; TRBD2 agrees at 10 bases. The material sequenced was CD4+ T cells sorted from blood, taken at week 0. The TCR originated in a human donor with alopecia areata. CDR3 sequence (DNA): TGCAGCGTGCGTAGCGGGGGGATCAATGAGCAGTTCTTC. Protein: CSVRSGGINEQFF.